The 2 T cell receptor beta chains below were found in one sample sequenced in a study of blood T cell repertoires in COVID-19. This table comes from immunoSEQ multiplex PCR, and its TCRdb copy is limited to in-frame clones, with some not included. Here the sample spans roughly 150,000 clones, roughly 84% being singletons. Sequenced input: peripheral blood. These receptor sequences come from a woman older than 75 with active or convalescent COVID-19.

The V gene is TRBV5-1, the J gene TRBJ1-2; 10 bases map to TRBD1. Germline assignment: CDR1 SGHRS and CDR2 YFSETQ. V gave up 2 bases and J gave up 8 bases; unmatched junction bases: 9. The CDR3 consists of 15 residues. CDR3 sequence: CASSFSGTGVEGYTF. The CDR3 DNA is TGCGCCAGCAGCTTCTCCGGGACAGGGGTTGAAGGCTACACCTTC.

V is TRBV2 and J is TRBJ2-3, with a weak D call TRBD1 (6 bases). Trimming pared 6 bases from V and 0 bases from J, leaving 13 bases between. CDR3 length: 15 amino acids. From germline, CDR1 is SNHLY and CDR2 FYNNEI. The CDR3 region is CASSEQGPSTDTQYF. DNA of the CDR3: TGTGCCAGCAGCGAGCAGGGGCCGAGCACAGATACGCAGTATTTT.